A selection of T cell receptor beta chains follows, all from one sample in a study of T-cell reconstitution after alpha-beta-depleted transplantation in children. TCRdb independently ran MiXCR on the PCR reads; one entry per CDR3 protein. The data contain approximately 230,000 distinct CDR3 sequences, about 25% of them singletons. Source: PBMCs, taken before TCRalphabeta/CD19-depleted stem cell transplant. The receptors here all came from a girl between 2 and 10 years old with Fanconi anemia, due to receive a stem cell transplant. Each CDR3 is given with its conserved first and last residue. Fields, in order: J gene, D gene, V gene, clone size, CDR3 DNA, CDR3 protein. D genes are given only for firm matches. Size tells how often a clone was seen (once, few, many) or the class of an expanded clone, and some rows leave it out.

j_gene: TRBJ2-7
d_gene: .
v_gene: TRBV29-1
abundance: many
CDR3nt: TGCAGCGTTGTGGGGATCCTACCCCCCTACGAGCAGTACTTC
CDR3aa: CSVVGILPPYEQYF

j_gene: TRBJ2-3
d_gene: .
v_gene: TRBV12-3/TRBV12-4
abundance: many
CDR3nt: TGTGCCAGCAGTTTCCTCGGTTTCACAGATACGCAGTATTTT
CDR3aa: CASSFLGFTDTQYF

j_gene: TRBJ2-7
d_gene: .
v_gene: TRBV12-3/TRBV12-4
abundance: many
CDR3nt: TGTGCCAGCAGTTTAGATGGTACAGCGGGCGAGCAGTACTTC
CDR3aa: CASSLDGTAGEQYF

j_gene: TRBJ2-5
d_gene: .
v_gene: TRBV29-1
abundance: many
CDR3nt: TGCAGCGTTGAAAGTGGGGCAGGGTACCAAGAGACCCAGTACTTC
CDR3aa: CSVESGAGYQETQYF

j_gene: TRBJ2-5
d_gene: TRBD2
v_gene: TRBV11-2
abundance: .
CDR3nt: TGTGCCAGCAGCTTAGTCCCCGGGACTAGCTCTTCAGAGACCCAGTACTTC
CDR3aa: CASSLVPGTSSSETQYF

j_gene: TRBJ2-1
d_gene: TRBD2
v_gene: TRBV12-3/TRBV12-4
abundance: .
CDR3nt: TGTGCCAGCACTCCCAGCGGGAGTGGTGACAATGAGCAGTTCTTC
CDR3aa: CASTPSGSGDNEQFF

j_gene: TRBJ2-5
d_gene: .
v_gene: TRBV7-3
abundance: .
CDR3nt: TGTGCCAGCAGCAAAACAGGGTCCAGCCAAGAGACCCAGTACTTC
CDR3aa: CASSKTGSSQETQYF

j_gene: TRBJ2-1
d_gene: TRBD2
v_gene: TRBV12-3/TRBV12-4
abundance: many
CDR3nt: TGTGCCAGTAAGGGACTAGTGGTGTGGAATGAGCAGTTCTTC
CDR3aa: CASKGLVVWNEQFF

j_gene: TRBJ2-7
d_gene: TRBD2
v_gene: TRBV20-1
abundance: many
CDR3nt: TGCAGTGCTACCGGACTAGCGGCTGACGAGCAGTACTTC
CDR3aa: CSATGLAADEQYF

j_gene: TRBJ2-1
d_gene: TRBD2
v_gene: TRBV20-1
abundance: many
CDR3nt: TGCAGTGCTAGAGATGCCCGGGGGGGGTACAATGAGCAGTTCTTC
CDR3aa: CSARDARGGYNEQFF

j_gene: TRBJ2-7
d_gene: .
v_gene: TRBV10-2
abundance: .
CDR3nt: TGCGCCAGCAGTGATTTTCTAGCTTCCCACGAGCAGTACTTC
CDR3aa: CASSDFLASHEQYF

j_gene: TRBJ1-2
d_gene: .
v_gene: TRBV20-1
abundance: .
CDR3nt: TGCAGTGCTATCGGCGGGACGTCCATTAATGGCTACACCTTC
CDR3aa: CSAIGGTSINGYTF

j_gene: TRBJ1-2
d_gene: TRBD1
v_gene: TRBV29-1
abundance: .
CDR3nt: TGCAGCGTTACCGGGACAGGGAACTATGGCTACACCTTC
CDR3aa: CSVTGTGNYGYTF

j_gene: TRBJ2-7
d_gene: .
v_gene: TRBV18
abundance: .
CDR3nt: TGTGCCAGCTCACCAGTGACAGCCTCCTACGAGCAGTACTTC
CDR3aa: CASSPVTASYEQYF

j_gene: TRBJ2-7
d_gene: TRBD1
v_gene: TRBV28
abundance: many
CDR3nt: TGTGCCAGCAGTTTTCAAGGGACAGCCTACGAGCAGTACTTC
CDR3aa: CASSFQGTAYEQYF

j_gene: TRBJ2-5
d_gene: TRBD2
v_gene: TRBV6-5
abundance: many
CDR3nt: TGTGCCAGCACTCCAGGGGTCCTAGCGGGAGGGAGTGCGGAGACCCAGTACTTC
CDR3aa: CASTPGVLAGGSAETQYF

j_gene: TRBJ2-3
d_gene: .
v_gene: TRBV6-1
abundance: .
CDR3nt: TGTGCCAGCAGTGATGGGGGGCCGACAGATACGCAGTATTTT
CDR3aa: CASSDGGPTDTQYF

j_gene: TRBJ2-1
d_gene: .
v_gene: TRBV7-2
abundance: many
CDR3nt: TGTGCCAGCAGCTTAGTGCCGCCCTACAATGAGCAGTTCTTC
CDR3aa: CASSLVPPYNEQFF

j_gene: TRBJ2-1
d_gene: TRBD1
v_gene: TRBV27
abundance: .
CDR3nt: TGTGCCAGCCAGACCAGGGGGCACTTGGTTGATGAGCAGTTCTTC
CDR3aa: CASQTRGHLVDEQFF

j_gene: TRBJ2-2
d_gene: TRBD1
v_gene: TRBV24-1
abundance: .
CDR3nt: TGTGCCACCGCAGGGGGCCCTCTAACCGGGGAGCTGTTTTTT
CDR3aa: CATAGGPLTGELFF

j_gene: TRBJ2-1
d_gene: TRBD1
v_gene: TRBV6-5
abundance: many
CDR3nt: TGTGCCAGCCCATCATGGACAGGGGGGGCGAATGAGCAGTTCTTC
CDR3aa: CASPSWTGGANEQFF

j_gene: TRBJ2-3
d_gene: .
v_gene: TRBV6-4
abundance: many
CDR3nt: TGTGCCAGCAGTTCGTCGGGCACAGATACGCAGTATTTT
CDR3aa: CASSSSGTDTQYF

j_gene: TRBJ2-5
d_gene: TRBD1
v_gene: TRBV15
abundance: few
CDR3nt: TGTGCCACCACCCCGGACAGGTTCGGGTCAAACCAAGAGACCCAGTACTTC
CDR3aa: CATTPDRFGSNQETQYF

j_gene: TRBJ2-7
d_gene: TRBD2
v_gene: TRBV10-3
abundance: many
CDR3nt: TGTGCCAGTACCGGGACTAGGAGTTACGAGCAGTACTTC
CDR3aa: CASTGTRSYEQYF

j_gene: TRBJ2-6
d_gene: .
v_gene: TRBV6-6
abundance: .
CDR3nt: TGTGCCACCGGGGCGTCTGGGGCCAACGTCCTGACTTTC
CDR3aa: CATGASGANVLTF

j_gene: TRBJ2-3
d_gene: .
v_gene: TRBV5-1
abundance: .
CDR3nt: TGCGCCAGCAGCTTGTTCGGCGGGGAGGATGGGAGCACAGATACGCAGTATTTT
CDR3aa: CASSLFGGEDGSTDTQYF

j_gene: TRBJ2-5
d_gene: TRBD1
v_gene: TRBV6-6
abundance: .
CDR3nt: TGTACCAGCAGTTACAGGGGTGAGACCCAGTACTTC
CDR3aa: CTSSYRGETQYF

j_gene: TRBJ2-7
d_gene: TRBD1
v_gene: TRBV20-1
abundance: .
CDR3nt: TGCAGTGCTAGAGATTGGGGGACAGGGATCTACGAGCAGTACTTC
CDR3aa: CSARDWGTGIYEQYF

j_gene: TRBJ2-7
d_gene: TRBD1
v_gene: TRBV6-1
abundance: .
CDR3nt: TGTGCCAGCAGACGGGGACAGGGGGGCTACGAGCAGTACTTC
CDR3aa: CASRRGQGGYEQYF

j_gene: TRBJ2-7
d_gene: TRBD1
v_gene: TRBV19
abundance: .
CDR3nt: TGTGCCAGTAGTAGGGGGACAGGGCCCTCGACCTACGAGCAGTACTTC
CDR3aa: CASSRGTGPSTYEQYF

j_gene: TRBJ2-7
d_gene: .
v_gene: TRBV6-5
abundance: few
CDR3nt: TGTGCCAGCAGTTACTCGTCTTCTCACTCCTACGAGCAGTACTTC
CDR3aa: CASSYSSSHSYEQYF

j_gene: TRBJ2-2
d_gene: TRBD2
v_gene: TRBV9
abundance: many
CDR3nt: TGTGCCAGCAGCGTGATGGGACTAGCGGACACCGGGGAGCTGTTTTTT
CDR3aa: CASSVMGLADTGELFF

j_gene: TRBJ2-7
d_gene: TRBD2
v_gene: TRBV27
abundance: many
CDR3nt: TGTGCCAGCAGTGCTACAGGACTAGCGGGAGAGGCCTACGAGCAGTACTTC
CDR3aa: CASSATGLAGEAYEQYF

j_gene: TRBJ2-7
d_gene: .
v_gene: TRBV11-1
abundance: once
CDR3nt: TGTGCCAGCAGCTCCTCGGGAGAGAGTTACGAGCAGTACTTC
CDR3aa: CASSSSGESYEQYF

j_gene: TRBJ2-7
d_gene: .
v_gene: TRBV5-1
abundance: many
CDR3nt: TGCGCCAGCAGCTTGGGGCCCCGACAGGAAACCTACGAGCAGTACTTC
CDR3aa: CASSLGPRQETYEQYF

j_gene: TRBJ2-5
d_gene: .
v_gene: TRBV4-2
abundance: .
CDR3nt: TGTGCCAGCAGCCAAGATCCAGCGGTCACGCAAGAGACCCAGTACTTC
CDR3aa: CASSQDPAVTQETQYF

j_gene: TRBJ1-1
d_gene: TRBD1
v_gene: TRBV27
abundance: many
CDR3nt: TGTGCCAGCAGTTTAAGGGTCCCAGGGGGCGCGTACGGTTCTGAAGCTTTCTTT
CDR3aa: CASSLRVPGGAYGSEAFF

j_gene: TRBJ1-6
d_gene: .
v_gene: TRBV7-6
abundance: many
CDR3nt: TGTGCCAGCAGCTTGGGGCACTATAATTCACCCCTCCACTTT
CDR3aa: CASSLGHYNSPLHF

j_gene: TRBJ2-5
d_gene: TRBD1
v_gene: TRBV4-2
abundance: few
CDR3nt: TGTGCCAGCAGCCTCATTACAGGGGTAGAAGAGACCCAGTACTTC
CDR3aa: CASSLITGVEETQYF

j_gene: TRBJ2-7
d_gene: .
v_gene: TRBV6-5
abundance: once
CDR3nt: TGTGCCAGCAGTTACTCGCGGACAAACTACGAGCAGTACTTC
CDR3aa: CASSYSRTNYEQYF

j_gene: TRBJ2-2
d_gene: .
v_gene: TRBV20-1
abundance: many
CDR3nt: TGCAGTGCTAGAGATTTTCGGACATCGAACACCGGGGAGCTGTTTTTT
CDR3aa: CSARDFRTSNTGELFF

j_gene: TRBJ2-7
d_gene: TRBD2
v_gene: TRBV6-5
abundance: many
CDR3nt: TGTGCCAGCAGTTACGAGACTAGCGCCTACGAGCAGTACTTC
CDR3aa: CASSYETSAYEQYF

j_gene: TRBJ1-1
d_gene: .
v_gene: TRBV20-1
abundance: many
CDR3nt: TGCAGTGCACCGACAGACCCTTACACTGAAGCTTTCTTT
CDR3aa: CSAPTDPYTEAFF

j_gene: TRBJ2-7
d_gene: .
v_gene: TRBV20-1
abundance: .
CDR3nt: TGCAGTGCTAGAGGGGAGGTGATCTACGAGCAGTACTTC
CDR3aa: CSARGEVIYEQYF

j_gene: TRBJ2-7
d_gene: .
v_gene: TRBV29-1
abundance: .
CDR3nt: TGCAGCGTTGAGCACGGCCGGGACTACGAGCAGTACTTC
CDR3aa: CSVEHGRDYEQYF

j_gene: TRBJ2-5
d_gene: .
v_gene: TRBV30
abundance: .
CDR3nt: TGTGCCTCCGATAGCGGCCAAGAGACCCAGTACTTC
CDR3aa: CASDSGQETQYF

j_gene: TRBJ2-1
d_gene: .
v_gene: TRBV20-1
abundance: few
CDR3nt: TGCAGTGCTAGAGGGGACTCACGCTCCTACAATGAGCAGTTCTTC
CDR3aa: CSARGDSRSYNEQFF

j_gene: TRBJ2-5
d_gene: .
v_gene: TRBV12-3/TRBV12-4
abundance: .
CDR3nt: TGTGCCAGCACCGCCGACAGGCACGAGACCCAGTACTTC
CDR3aa: CASTADRHETQYF

j_gene: TRBJ2-3
d_gene: .
v_gene: TRBV20-1
abundance: .
CDR3nt: TGCAGTGCTACGCTATATACCCTAGCGCGGGAACTGGCAGATACGCAGTATTTT
CDR3aa: CSATLYTLARELADTQYF

j_gene: TRBJ1-1
d_gene: .
v_gene: TRBV4-1
abundance: many
CDR3nt: TGCGCCAGCAGCCAAGTGACCGGACAGCCACAAGCTTTCTTT
CDR3aa: CASSQVTGQPQAFF

j_gene: TRBJ1-2
d_gene: .
v_gene: TRBV18
abundance: few
CDR3nt: TGTGCCAGCTCACCAGTTGAATTTAACTATGGCTACACCTTC
CDR3aa: CASSPVEFNYGYTF